A selection of T cell receptor beta chains follows, all from one sample in a study of blood T cell repertoires in COVID-19. Using immunoSEQ multiplex PCR, the repertoire was profiled, and TCRdb retains in-frame clones only, with some absent. The sample consists of about 120,000 clones, roughly 85% of them appearing once. The sample consisted of peripheral blood. Receptor source: a young man with acute or convalescent COVID-19. CDR3s include the opening cysteine and the closing phenylalanine or tryptophan. D genes are given only for firm matches.

v_gene,d_gene,j_gene,CDR3aa
TRBV7-9,-,TRBJ2-7,CASSLGALSSYEQYF
TRBV3-1/TRBV3-2,-,TRBJ1-1,CASSPSTGSTEAFF
TRBV4-3,TRBD1,TRBJ1-2,CASSQDRAGGPYGYTF
TRBV7-9,-,TRBJ2-2,CASSENRQDYTGELFF
TRBV6-1,-,TRBJ1-2,CASTFTQGRVDGYTF
TRBV2,TRBD1,TRBJ1-2,CASSPDRGQGYTF
TRBV12-3/TRBV12-4,-,TRBJ1-1,CASSSGVEAFF
TRBV18,-,TRBJ2-1,CASSPPIFGGDNEQFF
TRBV10-2,-,TRBJ2-1,CASSNSVHEQFF
TRBV30,-,TRBJ2-7,CAWSVPERLKPPYEQYF
TRBV19,-,TRBJ1-2,CASSMPPAANYGYTF
TRBV18,TRBD1,TRBJ1-1,CASSLEQGVNTEAFF
TRBV6-6,-,TRBJ1-4,CASFTAEKLFF
TRBV9,TRBD2,TRBJ2-1,CASSGNPTSAPNEQFF